This T cell receptor (beta chain) came from a study of cytotoxic CD8 clonotypes in ibrutinib-treated CLL. For the study at large: Of a cohort that held some twelve relapsed/refractory and around 16 treatment-naive patients, approximately 18 were IGHV unmutated. Response samples were drawn at a median of approximately 11 months of treatment, range 6 to 36.

Depths of 1 in 200,000 to 1 in 1 million T cells were the sequencing target. The assay was immunoSEQ multiplex PCR, and TCRdb's table has in-frame clones only and misses some. This table holds 90,000 to 95,000 clones, over 60% found once. Germline lookup yields CDR1 ENHRY and CDR2 SYGVKD. V lost 1 base, J lost 2 bases, and 10 bases lay in between. There are 15 residues in the CDR3. This sequence originates from a human donor with chronic lymphocytic leukemia. The chain combines TRBV10-3 with TRBJ2-3; D unresolved. This specimen consisted of PBMCs, obtained after 24 months of ibrutinib treatment. DNA of the CDR3: TGTGCCATCAGTGAGTACAGCGTAAACACAGATACGCAGTATTTT. The encoded protein is CAISEYSVNTDTQYF.